A selection of T cell receptor beta chains follows, all from one sample in a study of OX40 agonist ivuxolimab in advanced cancers. Measured with immunoSEQ multiplex PCR; TCRdb has only the in-frame clones, and not every one. The table records over 65,000 clones, roughly 84% of them present only once. Specimen: CD4+ or CD8+ T cells sorted from blood, collected in a trial of the OX40 agonist ivuxolimab. These receptors originate from an adult with an advanced solid tumor such as melanoma, head and neck, liver or kidney cancer. Each CDR3 is given with its conserved first and last residue. D genes are given only for firm matches. The listing skips clone size in some rows; elsewhere it reads once, few, many or a size class.

TRBV5-4	-	-	TRBJ2-7	TGTGCCAGCAGCCTAGGAGGGCCCCTGGGGGACGAGCAGTACTTC	CASSLGGPLGDEQYF
TRBV20-1	-	-	TRBJ1-2	TGCAGTGCGCCAGACAACTATGGCTACACCTTC	CSAPDNYGYTF
TRBV19	-	-	TRBJ1-1	TGTGCCAGTAGTGAACAGGTGAACACTGAAGCTTTCTTT	CASSEQVNTEAFF
TRBV5-1	-	-	TRBJ2-1	TGCGCCAGCAGCTTTACGACGAATGAGCAGTTCTTC	CASSFTTNEQFF
TRBV6-6	-	-	TRBJ2-2	TGTGCCAGCAGTTACGGGTGGGACACCGGGGAGCTGTTTTTT	CASSYGWDTGELFF
TRBV29-1	-	-	TRBJ1-3	TGCAGCGTTGAAAAGAGTCGGCAGTCTGGAAACACCATATATTTT	CSVEKSRQSGNTIYF
TRBV27	TRBD2	-	TRBJ2-7	TGTGCCAGCAGTCTAAGACTAGCGGGAGGTTACGAGCAGTACTTC	CASSLRLAGGYEQYF
TRBV6-1	TRBD1	-	TRBJ1-1	TGTGCCAGCAGTGAAGGCAGGGGGAGGGGGAACACTGAAGCTTTCTTT	CASSEGRGRGNTEAFF
TRBV28	-	-	TRBJ2-3	TGTGCCAGCACCAAGGTCCTTTCGGGGGTTGCGTATTTT	CASTKVLSGVAYF
TRBV25-1	-	-	TRBJ2-5	TGTGCCAGCAGTGAATCTAGTGGACCCTGGGAGACCCAGTACTTC	CASSESSGPWETQYF
TRBV28	-	-	TRBJ2-1	TGTGCCAGCAGTTTAACCTACAATGAGCAGTTCTTC	CASSLTYNEQFF
TRBV11-2	-	once	TRBJ2-2	TGTGCCAGCAGCTTAGATACCGGGAACACCGGGGAGCTGTTTTTT	CASSLDTGNTGELFF
TRBV7-2	-	-	TRBJ2-7	TGTGCCAGCAGCTTAGCTGTGTTATATCGGCAAGGTAAAGCCTACGAGCAGTACTTC	CASSLAVLYRQGKAYEQYF
TRBV6-5	TRBD1	-	TRBJ2-7	TGTGCCAGCAGTTACGGGCAGGGGGCGAGCTCCTACGAGCAGTACTTC	CASSYGQGASSYEQYF
TRBV7-3	-	-	TRBJ2-2	TGTGCCAGCAGCTTAATGTCCGGGGTGGGCACCGGGGAGCTGTTTTTT	CASSLMSGVGTGELFF
TRBV7-9	TRBD1	-	TRBJ1-2	TGTGCCAGCAGCCCGGGACAGGGGAACTATGGCTACACCTTC	CASSPGQGNYGYTF
TRBV6-1	-	-	TRBJ2-3	TGTGCCAGCAGTGAAATGGGGGGCTCTAGCACAGATACGCAGTATTTT	CASSEMGGSSTDTQYF
TRBV11-3	-	-	TRBJ1-2	TGTGCCAGCAGCTTCGGGACGGACTATGGCTACACCTTC	CASSFGTDYGYTF
TRBV5-6	-	-	TRBJ2-2	TGTGCCAGCAGCTTGATCAGGAACACCGGGGAGCTGTTTTTT	CASSLIRNTGELFF
TRBV19	-	-	TRBJ2-1	TGTGCCAGTACCGGGGCCGCAAGCAATGAGCAGTTCTTC	CASTGAASNEQFF
TRBV13	TRBD1	-	TRBJ2-5	TGTGCCAGCAGCTTATTACAGGGGGCACAAGAGACCCAGTACTTC	CASSLLQGAQETQYF
TRBV5-1	TRBD2	-	TRBJ2-3	TGCGCCACTAATCCCGGGGGGACCAGCACAGATACGCAGTATTTT	CATNPGGTSTDTQYF
TRBV10-3	TRBD1	-	TRBJ1-1	TGTGCCATCAGCGCCCTGGGGACAGGAAAGAACACTGAAGCTTTCTTT	CAISALGTGKNTEAFF
TRBV7-2	-	-	TRBJ2-5	TGTGCCAGCAGCTTAGCCTGGATTCAAGAGACCCAGTACTTC	CASSLAWIQETQYF
TRBV11-3	-	-	TRBJ2-7	TGTGCCAGCAGCTTAGATTTATCAGGACAATCCTACGAGCAGTACTTC	CASSLDLSGQSYEQYF
TRBV14	TRBD1	-	TRBJ2-2	TGTGCCAGCAGGGTTGGGACAGCCGACACCGGGGAGCTGTTTTTT	CASRVGTADTGELFF
TRBV10-3	-	-	TRBJ1-2	TGTGCCATCACTCCCGGAGCTAACTATGGCTACACCTTC	CAITPGANYGYTF
TRBV5-1	-	-	TRBJ1-1	TGCGCCAGCAGCCCCACTGACGCCTCCCGGACTGAAGCTTTCTTT	CASSPTDASRTEAFF
TRBV28	-	-	TRBJ1-4	TGTGCCAGCACTCCGGACCGCCTCGAGGAGGCAACTAATGAAAAACTGTTTTTT	CASTPDRLEEATNEKLFF
TRBV7-9	-	-	TRBJ2-3	TGTGCCAGCAGACAGACTAGCACAGATACGCAGTATTTT	CASRQTSTDTQYF
TRBV6-5	-	-	TRBJ1-3	TGTGCCAGCAGTTACATTAGCCCAGGTGGAAACACCATATATTTT	CASSYISPGGNTIYF
TRBV18	-	-	TRBJ2-2	TGTGCCAGCTCACCGAACACAGGAGGGAACACCGGGGAGCTGTTTTTT	CASSPNTGGNTGELFF
TRBV28	TRBD1	-	TRBJ1-5	TGTGCCAGCAGTATAACAGGGGCAAGTCAGCCCCAGCATTTT	CASSITGASQPQHF
TRBV28	TRBD2	-	TRBJ2-3	TGTGCCAGCGGGACTAGCGGAGCTAGCACAGATACGCAGTATTTT	CASGTSGASTDTQYF
TRBV18	-	-	TRBJ1-4	TGTGCCAGCTCACAGTCTCTATTGAATCCGGGAAATGAAAAACTGTTTTTT	CASSQSLLNPGNEKLFF